The rows below give T cell receptor beta chains drawn from one sample of a study of blood T cell repertoires in COVID-19. Libraries were prepared by immunoSEQ multiplex PCR; TCRdb keeps only in-frame clonotypes and omits some of them. The table lists fewer than 250,000 clones, 86% of them singletons, with 0.75% to 0.9% in the top ten. The specimen was peripheral blood. The receptors come from a woman in her seventies with acute or convalescent COVID-19. Each CDR3 is given with its conserved first and last residue. The order of the fields is clone size, J gene, D gene, V gene, CDR3 DNA, CDR3 protein. A D gene is named only where the DNA matches it firmly. A clone size is listed for some rows: how often the clone was seen (once, few, many), or a class if it is expanded.

>once|TRBJ1-1|TRBD1|TRBV5-6
TGTGCCAGCAGCTTGGCGAGGACAGGGGCGAGGAACACTGAAGCTTTCTTT
CASSLARTGARNTEAFF
>NA|TRBJ2-6|NA|TRBV15
TGTGCCACCAGCCCCTGGGGCAGCTCTGGGGCCAACGTCCTGACTTTC
CATSPWGSSGANVLTF
>many|TRBJ2-5|NA|TRBV5-4
TGTGCCAGCAGCATCACAGGGACGGAGACCCAGTACTTC
CASSITGTETQYF
>NA|TRBJ2-5|TRBD1|TRBV10-1
TGCGCCAGCAGTCGGGACCCAGGGGGGACCCAGTACTTC
CASSRDPGGTQYF
>NA|TRBJ2-2|NA|TRBV6-2/TRBV6-3
TGTGCCAGCAGTTACATACTAGCAGACGGGGAGCTGTTTTTT
CASSYILADGELFF
>once|TRBJ2-7|TRBD2|TRBV6-2/TRBV6-3
TGTGCCAGCAGTTTAGCGGGAGCGTACGAGCAGTACTTC
CASSLAGAYEQYF
>NA|TRBJ2-2|NA|TRBV5-1
TGCGCCAGCAGCGCGGGACAGCCAGGGGGGGAGCTGTTTTTT
CASSAGQPGGELFF
>NA|TRBJ1-1|NA|TRBV20-1
TGCAGTGCCCCCCGCGGCGCTGAAGCTTTCTTT
CSAPRGAEAFF
>NA|TRBJ1-1|NA|TRBV6-5
TGTGCCAGCACCCCTGACAGGAACACTGAAGCTTTCTTT
CASTPDRNTEAFF
>NA|TRBJ2-7|NA|TRBV3-1/TRBV3-2
TGTGCCAGCAGCTGGACAGGAGGGGTTCGCTACGAGCAGTACTTC
CASSWTGGVRYEQYF
>NA|TRBJ1-2|TRBD1|TRBV28
TGTGCCAGCACCCGGGACAGAGGTGGTGGCTACACCTTC
CASTRDRGGGYTF
>NA|TRBJ2-1|NA|TRBV11-2
TGTGCCAGCAGCGGGATCCTTCGGGATGTAGCCTCCTACAATGAGCAGTTCTTC
CASSGILRDVASYNEQFF
>NA|TRBJ1-6|NA|TRBV7-2
TGTGCCAGCAGCCTCATGAGGGCTCCTAATTCACCCCTCCACTTT
CASSLMRAPNSPLHF
>NA|TRBJ2-3|NA|TRBV19
TGTGCCAGTAGTAAGAGGCGGGGTAACACAGATACGCAGTATTTT
CASSKRRGNTDTQYF
>once|TRBJ1-1|NA|TRBV9
TGTGCCAGCAGCGTAGTAGGAGGTAGCACTGAAGCTTTCTTT
CASSVVGGSTEAFF
>NA|TRBJ2-1|TRBD2|TRBV3-1/TRBV3-2
TGTGCCAGCAGCAGCGGGGGGGCCCCCTACAATGAGCAGTTCTTC
CASSSGGAPYNEQFF
>NA|TRBJ2-2|NA|TRBV7-3
TGTGCCAGCAGCCACGGGTCTCGCACCGGGGAGCTGTTTTTT
CASSHGSRTGELFF
>NA|TRBJ2-1|TRBD2|TRBV3-1/TRBV3-2
TGTGCCAGCACCCGCCAGCGGGGAAACCCTAATGAGCAGTTCTTC
CASTRQRGNPNEQFF
>NA|TRBJ2-7|TRBD1|TRBV3-1/TRBV3-2
TGTGCCAGCAGCCAAGCGTCCCAGGGGGCCCACGAGCAGTACTTC
CASSQASQGAHEQYF
>NA|TRBJ1-1|TRBD1|TRBV18
TGTGCCAGCTCACTTATGGGACAGGGGAACACTGAAGCTTTCTTT
CASSLMGQGNTEAFF
>NA|TRBJ1-2|TRBD1|TRBV27
TGTGCCAGCAGACAATGGGACAGCCTCGGGTACACCTTC
CASRQWDSLGYTF
>once|TRBJ2-1|TRBD2|TRBV24-1
TGTGCCACCAGTGATTTATTATCGGGGGAGGGCAACAATGAGCAGTTCTTC
CATSDLLSGEGNNEQFF
>NA|TRBJ2-2|NA|TRBV3-1/TRBV3-2
TGTGCCAGCGGCGTTAGCGGGAACACCGGGGAGCTGTTTTTT
CASGVSGNTGELFF
>NA|TRBJ1-2|NA|TRBV19
TGTGCCAGTAGTATGATGGACAGCCGGTACTATGGCTACACCTTC
CASSMMDSRYYGYTF
>NA|TRBJ2-5|NA|TRBV4-1
TGCGCCAGCAGCCAACTTGAAAGGGGTCGAGAGACCCAGTACTTC
CASSQLERGRETQYF
>NA|TRBJ2-7|TRBD2|TRBV18
TGTGCCAGCTCATCCACGGGGGGGGCCCCCTACGAGCAGTACTTC
CASSSTGGAPYEQYF
>NA|TRBJ2-7|NA|TRBV7-2
TGTGCCAGCAGCTCCCAGGCCCGGGGGATTTACGAGCAGTACTTC
CASSSQARGIYEQYF
>NA|TRBJ1-1|NA|TRBV19
TGTGCCAGTACTACTCAGGGGCGCGGGGGCACTGAAGCTTTCTTT
CASTTQGRGGTEAFF
>NA|TRBJ1-1|NA|TRBV18
TGTGCCAGCTCACCCACTGCAGGGGACACTGAAGCTTTCTTT
CASSPTAGDTEAFF
>NA|TRBJ1-6|NA|TRBV7-6
TGTGCCAGCAGCCCCGGCATCGACAGCTTTAATTCACCCCTCCACTTT
CASSPGIDSFNSPLHF
>NA|TRBJ1-6|TRBD1|TRBV19
TGTGCCAGTAGTCCGACCGGGACAGGGTATAATTCACCCCTCCACTTT
CASSPTGTGYNSPLHF
>NA|TRBJ2-3|TRBD1|TRBV18
TGTGCCAGCTCACCACTTCGAGGGCAGGGGGCAGGAGATACGCAGTATTTT
CASSPLRGQGAGDTQYF
>NA|TRBJ2-2|NA|TRBV3-1/TRBV3-2
TGTGCCAGCAGCCAAGCGGGGAAGCCCGGGGAGCTGTTTTTT
CASSQAGKPGELFF
>NA|TRBJ2-2|TRBD1|TRBV2
TGTGCCAGCACCGGGACAGGGAAGGCCGGGGAGCTGTTTTTT
CASTGTGKAGELFF
>NA|TRBJ2-7|NA|TRBV28
TGTGCCAGCAGTTCCATACTCGGACAGTCCTACGAGCAGTACTTC
CASSSILGQSYEQYF
>NA|TRBJ2-5|TRBD2|TRBV11-2
TGTGCCAGCAGCTTTGGCTCTCGGGGGGGAAAAGAGACCCAGTACTTC
CASSFGSRGGKETQYF
>once|TRBJ1-2|NA|TRBV5-6
TGTGCCAGCAGCACCTCACAGGATTCGGTACAATATGGCTACACCTTC
CASSTSQDSVQYGYTF
>NA|TRBJ2-2|TRBD1|TRBV5-6
TGTGCCAGCAGCGCCCGACGAGGGACAGGGCCCTTGAACACCGGGGAGCTGTTTTTT
CASSARRGTGPLNTGELFF
>NA|TRBJ2-1|NA|TRBV7-8
TGTGCCAGCAGCTTTAAGCGGGACAATGAGCAGTTCTTC
CASSFKRDNEQFF
>once|TRBJ2-7|TRBD2|TRBV5-1
TGCGCCAGCAGCATGACTAGCGGGGTCTCCGAGCAGTACTTC
CASSMTSGVSEQYF
>NA|TRBJ2-7|TRBD2|TRBV5-1
TGCGCCAGCAGCTTAGGAGCGGGAGGCTACGAGCAGTACTTC
CASSLGAGGYEQYF
>NA|TRBJ2-7|NA|TRBV27
TGTGCCAGCAGAAGAGCCCAGGAGGGGGAGCAGTACTTC
CASRRAQEGEQYF
>NA|TRBJ2-3|NA|TRBV5-4
TGTGCCAGCAGCCGCGCGGATGATACGCAGTATTTT
CASSRADDTQYF
>NA|TRBJ1-5|TRBD1|TRBV27
TGTGCCAGCAGACCGGGACAGGGGGTAAAACCCCAGCATTTT
CASRPGQGVKPQHF
>NA|TRBJ1-1|TRBD1|TRBV5-1
TGCGCCAGCAGCCCCACAGGGGGGGGCACTGAAGCTTTCTTT
CASSPTGGGTEAFF
>NA|TRBJ2-5|NA|TRBV5-1
TGCGCCAGCCGGAGAGGGCAGTTCGGGCTAGCAGAGACCCAGTACTTC
CASRRGQFGLAETQYF